This T cell receptor (beta chain) was found in a study of long-term antiretroviral therapy in people with HIV. Points on this clone: The target antigen is unknown.

It was in the United States that all participants with HIV were treated. The assay, immunoSEQ v3.0, was run at survey level. A target of about 40,000-55,000 T-cell genomes per sample was set for sequencing. TCRdb's table, derived via immunoSEQ multiplex PCR, lists solely in-frame clones and lacks some. The sample lists approximately 30,000 clones, approximately 88% occurring once. V gave up 7 bases and J gave up 8 bases; unmatched junction bases: 9. The CDR3 contains 13 residues. Germline CDR1 and CDR2: SQVTM and ANQGSEA. Whole-study findings and limits: Those clones which expanded before ART made up the dominant part of the repertoire at all time points. Following ART, diversity rose but still fell short of transplant donor controls.

The rearrangement uses TRBV29-1 and TRBJ1-4, with 8 nucleotides matching TRBD1. Sample: unsorted PBMCs, taken around 2.8 years after starting antiretroviral therapy. The TCR comes from a young man with HIV. The DNA of the CDR3 is TGCAGCGCCAGTACAGGGGGGAAGGAAAAACTGTTTTTT. Translating it yields CSASTGGKEKLFF.